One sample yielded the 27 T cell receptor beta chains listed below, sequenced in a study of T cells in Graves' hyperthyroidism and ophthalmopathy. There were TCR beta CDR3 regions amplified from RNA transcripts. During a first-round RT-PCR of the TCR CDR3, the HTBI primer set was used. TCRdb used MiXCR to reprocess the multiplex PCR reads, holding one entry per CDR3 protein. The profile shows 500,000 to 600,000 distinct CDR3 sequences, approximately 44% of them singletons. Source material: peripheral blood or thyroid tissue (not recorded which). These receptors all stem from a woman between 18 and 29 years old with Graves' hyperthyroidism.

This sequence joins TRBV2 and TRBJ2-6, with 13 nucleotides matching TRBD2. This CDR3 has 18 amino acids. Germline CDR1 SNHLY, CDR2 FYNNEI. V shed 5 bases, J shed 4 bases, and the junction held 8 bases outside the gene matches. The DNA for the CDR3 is TGTGCCAGCAGTACAGGGACTAGCGGGACTTGGGGGGCCAACGTCCTGACTTTC. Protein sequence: CASSTGTSGTWGANVLTF.

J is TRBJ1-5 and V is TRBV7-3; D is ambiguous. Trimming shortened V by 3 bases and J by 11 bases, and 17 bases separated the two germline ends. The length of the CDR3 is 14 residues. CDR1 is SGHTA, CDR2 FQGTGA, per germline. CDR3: CASSFSTRKSTQHF. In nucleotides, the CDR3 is TGTGCCAGCAGCTTTAGCACTAGAAAGTCGACCCAGCATTTT. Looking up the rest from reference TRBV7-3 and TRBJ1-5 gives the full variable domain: GAGVSQTPSNKVTEKGKYVELRCDPISGHTALYWYRQSLGQGPEFLIYFQGTGAADDSGLPNDRFFAVRPEGSVSTLKIQRTERGDSAVYLCASSFSTRKSTQHFGDGTRLSIL.

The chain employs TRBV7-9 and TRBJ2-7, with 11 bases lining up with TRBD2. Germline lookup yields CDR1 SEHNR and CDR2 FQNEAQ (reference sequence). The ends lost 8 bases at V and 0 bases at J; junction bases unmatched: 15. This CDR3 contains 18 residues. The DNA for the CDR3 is TGTGCCAGCTGGGTACCGGGACTAGCGGACATGTTCTCCTACGAGCAGTACTTC. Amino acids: CASWVPGLADMFSYEQYF.

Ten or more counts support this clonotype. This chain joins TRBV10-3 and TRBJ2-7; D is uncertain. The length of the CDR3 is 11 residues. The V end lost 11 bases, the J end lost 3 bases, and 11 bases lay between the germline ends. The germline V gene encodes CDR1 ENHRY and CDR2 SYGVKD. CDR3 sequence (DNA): TGTGCCTCGCAGGATTACTACGAGCAGTACTTC. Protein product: CASQDYYEQYF.

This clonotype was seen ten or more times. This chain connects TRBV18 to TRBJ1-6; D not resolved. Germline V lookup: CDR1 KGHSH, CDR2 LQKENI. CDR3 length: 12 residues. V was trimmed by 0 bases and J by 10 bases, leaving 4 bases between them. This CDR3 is CASSPPKSPLHF. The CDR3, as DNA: TGTGCCAGCTCACCACCGAAGTCACCCCTCCACTTT.

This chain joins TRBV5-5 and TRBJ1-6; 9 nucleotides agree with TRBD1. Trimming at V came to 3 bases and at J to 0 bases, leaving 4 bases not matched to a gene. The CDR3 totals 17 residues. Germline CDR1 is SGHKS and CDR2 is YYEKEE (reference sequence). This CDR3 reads CASSSDRGSSYNSPLHF. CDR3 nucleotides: TGTGCCAGCAGCTCCGACAGGGGGAGCTCCTATAATTCACCCCTCCACTTT.

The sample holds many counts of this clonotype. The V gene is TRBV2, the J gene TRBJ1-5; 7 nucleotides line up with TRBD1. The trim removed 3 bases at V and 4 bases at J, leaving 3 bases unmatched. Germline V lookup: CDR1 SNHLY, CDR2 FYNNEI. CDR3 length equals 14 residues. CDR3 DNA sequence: TGTGCCAGCAGTGAGACAGGGAGAAATCAGCCCCAGCATTTT. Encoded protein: CASSETGRNQPQHF.

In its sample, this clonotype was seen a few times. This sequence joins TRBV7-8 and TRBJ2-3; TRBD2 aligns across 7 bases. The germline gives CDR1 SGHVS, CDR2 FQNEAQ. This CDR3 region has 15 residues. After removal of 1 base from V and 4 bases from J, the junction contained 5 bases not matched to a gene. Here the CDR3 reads CASSLGGSVSDTQYF. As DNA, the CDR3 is TGTGCCAGCAGCTTAGGCGGGAGTGTTTCAGATACGCAGTATTTT.

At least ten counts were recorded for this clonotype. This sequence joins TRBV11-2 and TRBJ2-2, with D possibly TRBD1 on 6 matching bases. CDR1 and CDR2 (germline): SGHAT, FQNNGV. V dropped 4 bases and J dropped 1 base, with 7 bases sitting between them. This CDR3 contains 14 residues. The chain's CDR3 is CASSWTENTGELFF. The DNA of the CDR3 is TGTGCCAGCAGCTGGACAGAGAACACCGGGGAGCTGTTTTTT.

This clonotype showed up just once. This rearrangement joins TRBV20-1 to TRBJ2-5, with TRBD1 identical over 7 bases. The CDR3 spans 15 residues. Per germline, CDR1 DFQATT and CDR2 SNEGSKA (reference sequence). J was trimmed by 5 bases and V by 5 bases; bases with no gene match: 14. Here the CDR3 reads CSARLWDSLAETQYF. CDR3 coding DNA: TGCAGTGCTCGACTGTGGGACAGTCTTGCCGAGACCCAGTACTTC.

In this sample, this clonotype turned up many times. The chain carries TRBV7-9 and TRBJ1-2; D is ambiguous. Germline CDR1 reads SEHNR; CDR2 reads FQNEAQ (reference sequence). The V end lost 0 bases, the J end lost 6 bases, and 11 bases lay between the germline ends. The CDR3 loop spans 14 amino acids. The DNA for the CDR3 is TGTGCCAGCAGCTTAGCAATGTCATCGGATGGCTACACCTTC. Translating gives CASSLAMSSDGYTF.

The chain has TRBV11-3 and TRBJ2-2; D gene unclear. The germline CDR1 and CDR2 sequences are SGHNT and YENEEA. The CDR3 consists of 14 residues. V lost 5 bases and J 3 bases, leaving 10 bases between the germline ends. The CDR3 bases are TGTGCCAGCAGCCGTCTATACCACACCGGGGAGCTGTTTTTT. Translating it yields CASSRLYHTGELFF.

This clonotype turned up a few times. The CDR3, as DNA: TGTGCCAGCAGCGTAGCAGGGGGGGGAGCAGGGAGACACACTGAAGCTTTCTTT. As protein: CASSVAGGGAGRHTEAFF. The rearrangement links TRBV9 to TRBJ1-1, with 7 bases identical to TRBD1. Trimming cost V 0 bases and J 3 bases; bases outside gene matches: 14. The CDR3 is made up of 18 amino acids. Germline V gives CDR1 SGDLS, CDR2 YYNGEE. Looking up the rest from reference TRBV9 and TRBJ1-1 gives the full variable domain: DSGVTQTPKHLITATGQRVTLRCSPRSGDLSVYWYQQSLDQGLQFLIQYYNGEERAKGNILERFSAQQFPDLHSELNLSSLELGDSALYFCASSVAGGGAGRHTEAFFGQGTRLTVV.

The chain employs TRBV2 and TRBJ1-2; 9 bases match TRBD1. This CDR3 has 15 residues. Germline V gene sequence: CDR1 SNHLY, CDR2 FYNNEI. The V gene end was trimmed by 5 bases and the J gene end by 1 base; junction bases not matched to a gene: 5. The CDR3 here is CASSFGTGYNYGYTF. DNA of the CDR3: TGTGCCAGCAGTTTCGGGACAGGGTATAACTATGGCTACACCTTC. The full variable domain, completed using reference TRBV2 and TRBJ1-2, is EPEVTQTPSHQVTQMGQEVILRCVPISNHLYFYWYRQILGQKVEFLVSFYNNEISEKSEIFDDQFSVERPDGSNFTLKIRSTKLEDSAMYFCASSFGTGYNYGYTFGSGTRLTVV.

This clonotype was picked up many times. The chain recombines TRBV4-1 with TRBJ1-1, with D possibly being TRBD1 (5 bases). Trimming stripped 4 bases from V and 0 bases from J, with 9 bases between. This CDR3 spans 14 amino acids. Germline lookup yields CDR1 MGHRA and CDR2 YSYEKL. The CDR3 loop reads CASSRKGMNTEAFF. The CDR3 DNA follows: TGCGCCAGCAGCCGAAAGGGGATGAACACTGAAGCTTTCTTT.

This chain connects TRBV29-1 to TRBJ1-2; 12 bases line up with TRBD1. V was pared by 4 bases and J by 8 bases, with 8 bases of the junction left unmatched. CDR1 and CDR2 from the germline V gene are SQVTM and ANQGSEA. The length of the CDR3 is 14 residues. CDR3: CSVGPGQGAGGYTF. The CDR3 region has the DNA TGCAGCGTTGGTCCGGGACAGGGGGCTGGAGGCTACACCTTC.

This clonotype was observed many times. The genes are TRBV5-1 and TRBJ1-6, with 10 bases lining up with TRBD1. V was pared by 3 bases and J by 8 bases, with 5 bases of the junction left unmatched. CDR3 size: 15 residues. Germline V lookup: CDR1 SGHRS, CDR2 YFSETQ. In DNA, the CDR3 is TGCGCCAGCAGCTCCCGGACAGGGGGGGATTCACCCCTCCACTTT. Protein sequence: CASSSRTGGDSPLHF.

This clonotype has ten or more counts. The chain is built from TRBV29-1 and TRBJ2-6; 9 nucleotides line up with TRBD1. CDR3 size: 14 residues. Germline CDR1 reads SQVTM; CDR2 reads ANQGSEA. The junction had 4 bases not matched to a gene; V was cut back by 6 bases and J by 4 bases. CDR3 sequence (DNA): TGCAGCGTCCGGGACAGGGAAGGGGCCAACGTCCTGACTTTC. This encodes CSVRDREGANVLTF.

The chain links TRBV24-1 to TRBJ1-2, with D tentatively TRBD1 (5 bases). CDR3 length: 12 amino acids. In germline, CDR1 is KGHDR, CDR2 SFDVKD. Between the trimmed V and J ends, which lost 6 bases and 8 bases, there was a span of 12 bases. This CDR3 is CATSRGSYGYTF. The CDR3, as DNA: TGTGCCACCAGTCGGGGCTCCTACGGCTACACCTTC.

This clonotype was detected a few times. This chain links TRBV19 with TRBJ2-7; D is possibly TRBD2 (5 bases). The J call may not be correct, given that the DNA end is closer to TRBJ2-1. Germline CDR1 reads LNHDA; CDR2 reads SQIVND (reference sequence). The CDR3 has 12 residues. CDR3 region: CASSIEADEQFF. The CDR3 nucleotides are TGTGCCAGTAGTATCGAAGCGGATGAGCAGTTCTTC.

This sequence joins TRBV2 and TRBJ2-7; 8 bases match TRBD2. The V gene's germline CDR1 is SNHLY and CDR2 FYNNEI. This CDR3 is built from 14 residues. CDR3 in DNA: TGTGCTCAGGGGTCCGAGACTAGCGCCTACGAGCAGTACTTC. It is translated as CAQGSETSAYEQYF.

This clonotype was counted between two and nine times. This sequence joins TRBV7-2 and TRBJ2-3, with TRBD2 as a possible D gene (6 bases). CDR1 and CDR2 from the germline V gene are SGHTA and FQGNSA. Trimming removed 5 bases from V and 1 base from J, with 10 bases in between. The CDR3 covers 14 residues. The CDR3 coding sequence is TGTGCCAGCAGCCCAGGACTACGCACAGATACGCAGTATTTT. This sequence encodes CASSPGLRTDTQYF. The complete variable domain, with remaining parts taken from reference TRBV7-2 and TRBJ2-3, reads GAGVSQSPSNKVTEKGKDVELRCDPISGHTALYWYRQSLGQGLEFLIYFQGNSAPDKSGLPSDRFSAERTGGSVSTLTIQRTQQEDSAVYLCASSPGLRTDTQYFGPGTRLTVL.

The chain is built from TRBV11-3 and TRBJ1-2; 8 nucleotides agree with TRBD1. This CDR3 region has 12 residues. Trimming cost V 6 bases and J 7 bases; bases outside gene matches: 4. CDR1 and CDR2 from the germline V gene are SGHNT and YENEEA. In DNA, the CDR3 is TGTGCCAGCAGGGGCGGACAGGGTGGCTACACCTTC. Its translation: CASRGGQGGYTF. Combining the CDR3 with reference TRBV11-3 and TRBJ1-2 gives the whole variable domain EAGVVQSPRYKIIEKKQPVAFWCNPISGHNTLYWYLQNLGQGPELLIRYENEEAVDDSQLPKDRFSAERLKGVDSTLKIQPAELGDSAVYLCASRGGQGGYTFGSGTRLTVV.

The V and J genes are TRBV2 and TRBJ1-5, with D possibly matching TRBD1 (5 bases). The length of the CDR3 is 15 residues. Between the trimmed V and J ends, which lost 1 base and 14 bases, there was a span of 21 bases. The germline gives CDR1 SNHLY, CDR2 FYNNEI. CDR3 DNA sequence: TGTGCCAGCAGTGAAGGGTTTGGGACTAGTCGCGATGAGCATTTT. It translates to CASSEGFGTSRDEHF.

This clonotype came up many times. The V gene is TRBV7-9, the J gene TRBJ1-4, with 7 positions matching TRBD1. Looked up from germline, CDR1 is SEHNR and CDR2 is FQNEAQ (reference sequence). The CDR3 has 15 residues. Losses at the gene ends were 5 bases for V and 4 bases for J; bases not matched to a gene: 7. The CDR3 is CASSPGDSFNEKLFF. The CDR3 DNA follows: TGTGCCAGCAGCCCAGGGGACAGCTTTAATGAAAAACTGTTTTTT. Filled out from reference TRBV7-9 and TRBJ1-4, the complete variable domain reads DTGVSQNPRHKITKRGQNVTFRCDPISEHNRLYWYRQTLGQGPEFLTYFQNEAQLEKSRLLSDRFSAERPKGSFSTLEIQRTEQGDSAMYLCASSPGDSFNEKLFFGSGTQLSVL.

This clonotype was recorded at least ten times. The CDR3: CASGQAGNQPQHF. The CDR3 DNA follows: TGTGCCAGCGGACAGGCGGGCAATCAGCCCCAGCATTTT. J is TRBJ1-5 and V is TRBV7-9; the match to TRBD1 covers 7 bases. V trimming: 8 bases; J trimming: 2 bases; junction bases outside the gene matches: 3. The germline gives CDR1 SEHNR, CDR2 FQNEAQ (reference sequence). This CDR3 spans 13 amino acids. Based on the CDR3 plus reference TRBV7-9 and TRBJ1-5, the full variable domain is DTGVSQNPRHKITKRGQNVTFRCDPISEHNRLYWYRQTLGQGPEFLTYFQNEAQLEKSRLLSDRFSAERPKGSFSTLEIQRTEQGDSAMYLCASGQAGNQPQHFGDGTRLSIL.

CDR3 protein: CASSSRTSGRAIGLGGELFF. CDR3 nucleotides: TGTGCCAGTAGTTCCCGGACTAGCGGGAGGGCGATTGGACTTGGCGGGGAGCTGTTTTTT. The chain is built from TRBV19 and TRBJ2-2; TRBD2 matches at 15 bases. The CDR3 is made up of 20 amino acids. Trimming removed 5 bases from V and 7 bases from J; junction bases left unmatched: 17. Germline assignment: CDR1 LNHDA and CDR2 SQIVND (reference sequence).